This T cell receptor (beta chain) was sequenced for a study of blood T cell repertoires in COVID-19. This CDR3 is 15 amino acids long. V was clipped by 3 bases and J by 5 bases; unmatched bases: 11. CDR1 is GTSNPN and CDR2 is SVGIG in the germline V gene (reference sequence). This clone has only a few counts. TCRdb keeps only in-frame clones here, not all; method: immunoSEQ multiplex PCR. Of about 240,000 clones listed, roughly 83% are singletons. The sequenced sample consisted of peripheral blood. This chain uses TRBV30 with TRBJ1-1; 8 bases are a match to TRBD1. This receptor was obtained from a woman of 80 years or more with acute or convalescent COVID-19. DNA of the CDR3: TGTGCCTGGAGGAGGCCCGGACAGGGAGGGACTGAAGCTTTCTTT. Amino acids: CAWRRPGQGGTEAFF.